Described below is a single T cell receptor beta chain sequence and its context. The sample comes from a study of blood T cell repertoires in COVID-19. Repertoires were generated with immunoSEQ multiplex PCR, while TCRdb's copy carries only in-frame clones and drops some. Of some 220,000 clones in the sample, 70% to 85% are singletons; the top ten hold 9.7%. This CDR3 has 15 residues. Germline V gene sequence: CDR1 KGHSH, CDR2 LQKENI. V shed 3 bases and J 0 bases; nucleotides not matched to a gene: 5. The rearrangement links TRBV18 to TRBJ2-7; 7 nucleotides agree with TRBD1. This TCR derives from a man aged 45-65 years with active or convalescent COVID-19. Source material: peripheral blood. The CDR3 sequence: CASSPRNRGSYEQYF. CDR3 nucleotides: TGTGCCAGCTCACCGCGGAACAGGGGCTCCTACGAGCAGTACTTC.